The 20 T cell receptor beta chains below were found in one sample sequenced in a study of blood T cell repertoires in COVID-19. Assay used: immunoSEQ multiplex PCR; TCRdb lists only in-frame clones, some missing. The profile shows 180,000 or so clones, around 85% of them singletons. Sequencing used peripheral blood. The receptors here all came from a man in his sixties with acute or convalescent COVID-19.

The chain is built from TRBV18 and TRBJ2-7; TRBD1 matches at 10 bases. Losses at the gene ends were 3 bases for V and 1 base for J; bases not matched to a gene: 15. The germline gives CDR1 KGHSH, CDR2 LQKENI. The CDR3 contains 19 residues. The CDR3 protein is CASSPTFPGQGIRSYEQYF. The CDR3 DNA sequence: TGTGCCAGCTCACCCACATTCCCGGGACAGGGGATCCGGTCCTACGAGCAGTACTTC.

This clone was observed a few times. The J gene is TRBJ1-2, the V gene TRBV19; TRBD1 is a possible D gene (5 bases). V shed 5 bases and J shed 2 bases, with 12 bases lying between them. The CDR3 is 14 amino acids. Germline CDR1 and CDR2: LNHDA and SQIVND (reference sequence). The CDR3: CASSPSQGNYGYTF. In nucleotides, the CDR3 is TGTGCCAGTAGTCCCTCCCAGGGAAACTATGGCTACACCTTC.

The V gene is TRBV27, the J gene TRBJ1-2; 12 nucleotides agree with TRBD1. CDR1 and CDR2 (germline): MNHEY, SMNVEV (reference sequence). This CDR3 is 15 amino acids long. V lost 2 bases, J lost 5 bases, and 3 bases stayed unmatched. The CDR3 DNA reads TGTGCCAGCAGTTTACGGGGACAGGGGGCGTATGGCTACACCTTC. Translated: CASSLRGQGAYGYTF.

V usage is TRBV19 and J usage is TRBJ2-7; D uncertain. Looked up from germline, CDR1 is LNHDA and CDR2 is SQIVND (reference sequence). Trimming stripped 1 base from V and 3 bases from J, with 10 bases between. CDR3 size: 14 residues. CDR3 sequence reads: CASSIAGFVYEQYF. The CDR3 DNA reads TGTGCCAGTAGTATAGCGGGTTTCGTCTACGAGCAGTACTTC.

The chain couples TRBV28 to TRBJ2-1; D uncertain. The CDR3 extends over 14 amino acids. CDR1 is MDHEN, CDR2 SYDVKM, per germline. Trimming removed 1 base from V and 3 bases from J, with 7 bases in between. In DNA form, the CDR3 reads TGTGCCAGCAGTTTATTGGGCAGCTACAATGAGCAGTTCTTC. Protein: CASSLLGSYNEQFF.

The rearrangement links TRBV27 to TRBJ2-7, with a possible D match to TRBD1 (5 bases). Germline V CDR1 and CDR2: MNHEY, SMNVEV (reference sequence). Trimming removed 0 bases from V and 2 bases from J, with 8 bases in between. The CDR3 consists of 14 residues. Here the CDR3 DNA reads TGTGCCAGCAGTTTATCTGGACAAACCTACGAGCAGTACTTC. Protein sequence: CASSLSGQTYEQYF.

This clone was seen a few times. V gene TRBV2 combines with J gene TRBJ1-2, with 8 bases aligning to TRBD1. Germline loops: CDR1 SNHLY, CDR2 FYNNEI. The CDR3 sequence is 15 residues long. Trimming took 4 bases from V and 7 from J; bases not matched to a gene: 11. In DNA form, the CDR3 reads TGTGCCAGCAGTGCCTCATATGACAGGGGAGTTGGCTACACCTTC. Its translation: CASSASYDRGVGYTF. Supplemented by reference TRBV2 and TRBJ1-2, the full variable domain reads EPEVTQTPSHQVTQMGQEVILRCVPISNHLYFYWYRQILGQKVEFLVSFYNNEISEKSEIFDDQFSVERPDGSNFTLKIRSTKLEDSAMYFCASSASYDRGVGYTFGSGTRLTVV.

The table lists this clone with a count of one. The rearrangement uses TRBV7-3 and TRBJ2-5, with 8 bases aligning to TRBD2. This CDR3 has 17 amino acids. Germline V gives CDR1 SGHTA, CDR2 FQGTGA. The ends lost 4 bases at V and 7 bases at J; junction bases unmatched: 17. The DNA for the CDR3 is TGTGCCAGCAGCTCCCCACCGGGACTAGGCCTAAAGGGGACCCAGTACTTC. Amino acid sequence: CASSSPPGLGLKGTQYF. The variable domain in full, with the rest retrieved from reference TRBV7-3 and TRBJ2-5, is GAGVSQTPSNKVTEKGKYVELRCDPISGHTALYWYRQSLGQGPEFLIYFQGTGAADDSGLPNDRFFAVRPEGSVSTLKIQRTERGDSAVYLCASSSPPGLGLKGTQYFGPGTRLLVL.

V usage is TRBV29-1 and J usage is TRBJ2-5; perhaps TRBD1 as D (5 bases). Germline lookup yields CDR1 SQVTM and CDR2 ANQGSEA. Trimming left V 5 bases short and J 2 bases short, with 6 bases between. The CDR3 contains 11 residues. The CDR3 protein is CSVRQQETQYF. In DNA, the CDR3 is TGCAGCGTTAGACAGCAAGAGACCCAGTACTTC.

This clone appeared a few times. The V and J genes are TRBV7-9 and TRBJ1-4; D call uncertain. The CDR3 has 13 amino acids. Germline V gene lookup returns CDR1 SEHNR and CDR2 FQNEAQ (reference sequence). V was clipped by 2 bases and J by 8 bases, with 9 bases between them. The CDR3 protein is CASSLSREEKLFF. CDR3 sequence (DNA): TGTGCCAGCAGCTTATCGAGGGAGGAAAAACTGTTTTTT. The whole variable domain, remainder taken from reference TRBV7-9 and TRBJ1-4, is DTGVSQNPRHKITKRGQNVTFRCDPISEHNRLYWYRQTLGQGPEFLTYFQNEAQLEKSRLLSDRFSAERPKGSFSTLEIQRTEQGDSAMYLCASSLSREEKLFFGSGTQLSVL.

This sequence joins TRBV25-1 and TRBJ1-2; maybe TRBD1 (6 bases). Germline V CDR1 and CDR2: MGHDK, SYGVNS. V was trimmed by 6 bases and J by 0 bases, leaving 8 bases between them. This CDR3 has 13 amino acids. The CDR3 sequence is CASSRGPNYGYTF. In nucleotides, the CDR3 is TGTGCCAGCAGCAGGGGACCTAACTATGGCTACACCTTC.

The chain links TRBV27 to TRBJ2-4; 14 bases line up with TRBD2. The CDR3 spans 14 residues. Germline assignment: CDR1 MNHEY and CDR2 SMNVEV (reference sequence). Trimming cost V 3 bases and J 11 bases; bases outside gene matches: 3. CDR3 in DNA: TGTGCCAGCAGTTTCCTGGGACTAGCGGGAGTTCAGTACTTC. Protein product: CASSFLGLAGVQYF.

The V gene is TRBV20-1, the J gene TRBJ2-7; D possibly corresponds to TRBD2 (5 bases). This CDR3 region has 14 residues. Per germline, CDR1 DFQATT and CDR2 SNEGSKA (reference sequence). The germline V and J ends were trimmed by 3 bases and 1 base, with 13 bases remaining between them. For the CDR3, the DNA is TGCAGTGCTAGTCGGGCTAGCAGTTCCTACGAGCAGTACTTC. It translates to CSASRASSSYEQYF.

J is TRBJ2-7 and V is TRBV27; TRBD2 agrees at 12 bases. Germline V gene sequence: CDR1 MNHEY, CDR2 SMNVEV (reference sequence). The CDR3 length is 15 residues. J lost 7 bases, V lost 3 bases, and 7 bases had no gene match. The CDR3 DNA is TGTGCCAGCAGTTTGACTAGCGGGAGCCCGGGGGAGCAGTACTTC. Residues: CASSLTSGSPGEQYF.

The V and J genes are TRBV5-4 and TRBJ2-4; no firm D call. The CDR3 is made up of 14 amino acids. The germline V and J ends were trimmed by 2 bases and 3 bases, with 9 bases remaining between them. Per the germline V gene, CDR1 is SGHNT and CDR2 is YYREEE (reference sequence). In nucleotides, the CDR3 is TGTGCCAGCAGCTTTTCCGGTATCAAAAACATTCAGTACTTC. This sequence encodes CASSFSGIKNIQYF.

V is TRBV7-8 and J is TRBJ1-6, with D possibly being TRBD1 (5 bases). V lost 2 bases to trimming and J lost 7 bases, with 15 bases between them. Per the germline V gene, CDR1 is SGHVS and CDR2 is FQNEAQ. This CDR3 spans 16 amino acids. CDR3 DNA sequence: TGTGCCAGCAGCTTAACGTCGCCACAGGCAAATTCACCCCTCCACTTT. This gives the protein CASSLTSPQANSPLHF.

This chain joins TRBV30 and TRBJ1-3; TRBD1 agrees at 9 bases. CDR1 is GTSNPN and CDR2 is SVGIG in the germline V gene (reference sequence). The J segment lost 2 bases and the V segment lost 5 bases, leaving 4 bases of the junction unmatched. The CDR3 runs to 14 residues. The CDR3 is CAWWRQGAGNTIYF. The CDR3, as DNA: TGTGCCTGGTGGCGACAGGGGGCTGGAAACACCATATATTTT.

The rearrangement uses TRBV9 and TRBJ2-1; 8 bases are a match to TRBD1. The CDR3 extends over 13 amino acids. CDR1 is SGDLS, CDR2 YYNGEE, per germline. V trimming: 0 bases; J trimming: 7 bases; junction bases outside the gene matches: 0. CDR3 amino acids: CASSVGQGNEQFF. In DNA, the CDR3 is TGTGCCAGCAGCGTAGGACAGGGGAATGAGCAGTTCTTC.

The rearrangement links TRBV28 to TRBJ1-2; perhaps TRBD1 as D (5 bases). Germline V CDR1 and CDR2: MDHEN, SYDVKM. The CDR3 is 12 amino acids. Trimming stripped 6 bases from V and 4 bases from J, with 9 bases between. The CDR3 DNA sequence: TGTGCCAGCAGCGGGGGTGGCTATGGCTACACCTTC. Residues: CASSGGGYGYTF.

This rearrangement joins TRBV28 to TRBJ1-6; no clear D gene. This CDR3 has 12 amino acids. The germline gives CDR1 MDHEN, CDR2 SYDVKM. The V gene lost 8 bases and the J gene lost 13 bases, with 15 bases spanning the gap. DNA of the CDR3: TGTGCCAGCGGAAACCGACTTACGCCCCTCCACTTT. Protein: CASGNRLTPLHF.